This T cell receptor (beta chain) was sequenced in a study of CD8 T cells in ankylosing spondylitis. General study points: Apparently characteristic of ankylosing spondylitis blood was a TCR beta motif (roughly 8 highly homologous variants). Reactive arthritis synovial fluid and blood previously showed some of these motif variants.

Comments on this clonotype: Antigen specificity is unknown.

Researchers built TCR beta libraries using quantitative 5'-RACE with molecular barcodes. MiXCR, run by TCRdb on the 5' RACE reads, gives a single entry per CDR3 protein. The data show approximately 220,000 distinct CDR3 sequences, approximately 24% seen once. This clonotype was sampled from a male donor with ankylosing spondylitis or in good health (not recorded which). What was sequenced was blood, either unsorted or a sorted T cell fraction (not recorded which).

In DNA, the CDR3 is TGCAGTGCGCCGGACAGGAGCACGGATGGCTACACCTTC. It is translated as CSAPDRSTDGYTF. This chain connects TRBV20-1 to TRBJ1-2; the match to TRBD1 covers 7 bases. CDR3 length: 13 residues. Per germline, CDR1 DFQATT and CDR2 SNEGSKA (reference sequence). V was clipped by 6 bases and J by 6 bases; unmatched bases: 10.